The rows below give T cell receptor beta chains drawn from one sample of a study of cytomegalovirus exposure and HLA in healthy donors. The method was immunoSEQ multiplex PCR; TCRdb's version includes in-frame clones alone and lacks a portion of them. The profile shows around 220,000 clones, just over 85% of them singletons. The sample comprised PBMCs. The receptors come from a woman aged 18-29 years in good health and CMV-seronegative. The CDR3 runs from the conserved cysteine through the conserved F or W. The order of the fields is D gene, V gene, J gene, CDR3 length, clone size, CDR3 protein, CDR3 DNA. The D gene is left open where the match is weak. Size tells how often a clone was seen (once, few, many) or the class of an expanded clone, and some rows leave it out.

>NA|TRBV14|TRBJ1-1|14|NA
CASSQAQGRTEAFF
TGTGCCAGCAGCCAAGCTCAGGGTAGGACTGAAGCTTTCTTT
>NA|TRBV11-2|TRBJ1-1|14|NA
CASSRFRGNTEAFF
TGTGCCAGCAGCCGGTTTCGGGGGAACACTGAAGCTTTCTTT
>TRBD1|TRBV9|TRBJ2-1|15|NA
CASSVGDRGENEQFF
TGTGCCAGCAGCGTAGGGGACAGGGGGGAGAATGAGCAGTTCTTC
>NA|TRBV2|TRBJ2-3|13|NA
CASSVRGTDTQYF
TGTGCCAGCAGTGTACGAGGCACAGATACGCAGTATTTT
>TRBD2|TRBV7-3|TRBJ2-5|15|NA
CASSSILGGQETQYF
TGTGCCAGCAGCTCAATCCTGGGGGGGCAAGAGACCCAGTACTTC
>NA|TRBV5-1|TRBJ2-2|11|NA
CASSLAGELFF
TGCGCCAGCAGCTTGGCGGGGGAGCTGTTTTTT
>NA|TRBV10-3|TRBJ2-1|15|NA
CAISERESAYNEQFF
TGTGCCATCAGTGAGCGAGAAAGTGCCTACAATGAGCAGTTCTTC
>TRBD1|TRBV5-1|TRBJ2-3|15|NA
CASSRTGDGTDTQYF
TGCGCCAGCAGCCGTACAGGGGACGGCACAGATACGCAGTATTTT
>NA|TRBV28|TRBJ2-7|14|NA
CASRSRQDSYEQYF
TGTGCCAGCAGGTCTCGACAGGACTCCTACGAGCAGTACTTC
>TRBD2|TRBV4-1|TRBJ2-1|16|NA
CASSQTGLAAVDEQFF
TGCGCCAGCAGCCAAACCGGACTAGCGGCGGTGGATGAGCAGTTCTTC
>NA|TRBV4-1|TRBJ2-3|16|NA
CASSHPPVSSTDTQYF
TGCGCCAGCAGCCACCCCCCGGTTTCTAGCACAGATACGCAGTATTTT
>TRBD1|TRBV7-2|TRBJ1-2|15|NA
CASSFWTGASYGYTF
TGTGCCAGCAGCTTCTGGACAGGGGCCTCCTATGGCTACACCTTC
>NA|TRBV9|TRBJ2-2|13|few
CASSVPGTGELFF
TGTGCCAGCAGCGTCCCCGGTACCGGGGAGCTGTTTTTT
>TRBD2|TRBV7-2|TRBJ2-1|16|NA
CASSASQPGGDNEQFF
TGTGCCAGCAGCGCCTCCCAGCCCGGGGGGGACAATGAGCAGTTCTTC
>TRBD2|TRBV7-6|TRBJ2-7|15|NA
CASSATSGRAGEQYF
TGTGCCAGCAGCGCCACTAGCGGGAGGGCGGGGGAGCAGTACTTC
>TRBD2|TRBV7-6|TRBJ2-2|15|NA
CASSRTSANTGELFF
TGTGCCAGCAGCCGTACTAGCGCGAACACCGGGGAGCTGTTTTTT
>TRBD2|TRBV10-3|TRBJ2-1|15|NA
CAISSGPQAGNEQFF
TGTGCCATCAGCTCCGGGCCCCAAGCGGGGAATGAGCAGTTCTTC
>TRBD1|TRBV7-2|TRBJ2-7|18|NA
CASSHRGLAEPPLAGQYF
TGTGCCAGCAGCCACAGGGGCCTGGCGGAGCCCCCTCTTGCCGGGCAGTACTTC
>TRBD1|TRBV6-6|TRBJ1-2|16|NA
CASSYSGTGTNYGYTF
TGTGCCAGCAGTTACTCCGGGACAGGAACCAACTATGGCTACACCTTC
>TRBD1|TRBV13|TRBJ2-7|14|NA
CASSFGSTGPPGYF
TGTGCCAGCAGCTTTGGCTCGACAGGGCCTCCTGGGTACTTC
>TRBD2|TRBV7-9|TRBJ2-2|17|NA
CASSLVGSGRDTGELFF
TGTGCCAGCAGCTTAGTTGGTAGCGGGAGGGACACCGGGGAGCTGTTTTTT
>TRBD2|TRBV14|TRBJ2-1|16|NA
CASSQDGTSGRDEQFF
TGTGCCAGCAGCCAAGACGGGACTAGCGGGAGGGATGAGCAGTTCTTC